The subject of this entry is one TCR beta chain. The table lists this clone with many counts. Its antigen target is currently unknown. No base qualities exist here, and no much larger clone lies one base off it. The junction shows trimming of 4 bases on V and 7 bases on J, and the gene matches do not reach 7 bases of it. CDR1 and CDR2, looked up from the germline V gene, are LGHNA and YNFKEQ. CDR3 length: 15 amino acids, cysteine to phenylalanine. Only the CDR3 part of the read is kept: 45 bases, read in frame from the first base. Each donor gave one peripheral blood draw, approximately 120 mL on average, collected into heparinised tubes. Using a panel that included CD45RO, CCR7, CD25, CD127, CD95 and CD27, naive, central memory, regulatory and stem cell-like memory CD4+ T cells were sorted on a BD FACSAria II. A purity above 95% was achieved for all sorted populations. PBMCs were isolated right away by Lymphoprep density gradient centrifugation and were stained directly, without culture. To minimize batch effects, samples were stained and sorted in pairs, one healthy donor with one patient per experiment.

All of the isolated RNA was reverse transcribed with the High Capacity cDNA Reverse Transcription Kit, so expressed TCRB transcripts were sequenced. Deep immunoSEQ sequencing was applied to naive, central memory and regulatory T cell samples, giving an average of approximately 3.8 million total reads per sample. Sorted cells were lysed in RLT buffer, and RNA was extracted using DNase-treated RNeasy Micro or Mini kits according to cell number. To prevent cross-contamination, each cell subset was processed individually, whereas patient and healthy donor samples were processed jointly. TCRB sequences were amplified from cDNA with the immunoSEQ multiplex PCR, producing 87-bp fragments spanning the CDR3 region. The amplicons were sequenced using the Illumina HiSeq platform. The authors' pipeline ran thus. PCR bias was computationally corrected using synthetic template baselines, reads within Hamming distance 2 were collapsed, and singletons that could not be merged were discarded. Reads were aligned to IMGT to assign V, D and J genes, CDR3 length, and insertions or deletions at six rearrangement sites. Within each subset, clonotype counts were normalized to the number of sorted cells before true diversity and Gini coefficients were calculated with the tcR R package. The overlap coefficient, calculated on TCRB nucleotide sequences, was used to quantify repertoire sharing. As a proxy for the pre-selection repertoire, out-of-frame TCRB sequences from naive cells were analyzed. As stored in TCRdb, this immuneACCESS dataset retains in-frame rearrangements with V and J assigned. A fraction of the clones does not appear; measured against another copy, unresolved V genes explain less than half of the discrepancy, and the remainder lacks a known reason. V and J calls and clone size are copied from that table; D and trimming were computed from the DNA. Across this sample there are 200,000 to 250,000 clones, with 9% to 10% seen only once. The ten largest clones add up to about 0.037% of the sample.

This entry is derived from a study of beta chain features in type 1 diabetes (dated by TCRdb to the late 2010s). Background for the entire study: Mean age, gender distribution, total cell number and subset yield were not different between patients and healthy donors. Regulatory and stem cell-like memory subsets were isolated from only 8 patients and roughly 8 healthy donors, whereas naive and central memory subsets came from all 30 or so donors. In the study, recently diagnosed type 1 diabetes patients and matched healthy donors were compared on the TCRB repertoires of their sorted circulating CD4+ T cell subsets. Across all samples, fewer than 130 million sorted cells were examined, and cell number per subset correlated strongly with RNA yield.

Here is what the overall study found, with its caveats: In all four CD4+ subsets, TCRB CDR3 length was moderately but significantly shorter in type 1 diabetes patients. At VDJ recombination sites, patients with type 1 diabetes made fewer insertions and deleted more nucleotides, a pattern implying thymic rearrangement abnormalities. Only small numbers of individuals were included in the HLA sub-analyses, which left unresolved whether HLA type had any influence on TCRB rearrangement. PCR may preferentially amplify shorter templates, but because patient and control samples were amplified and corrected together, any resulting skew would affect both groups equally. Sequencing cDNA rather than genomic DNA could over-represent highly expressing activated cells, although activation and CD3 levels did not differ between groups. The naive, central memory and regulatory TCRB repertoires appeared to resemble one another more closely among patients than among healthy donors.

The origin of this receptor is a woman younger than 35 in good health. Recombination linked TRBV4-2 to TRBJ1-5; 10 nucleotides in the junction match TRBD1. The sequenced sample consisted of naive CD4+ T cells from blood. Reading the label with the study, this specimen's cell subset or site is: true naive CD4+ T cells. Read as DNA, the sequence is TGTGCCAGCAGCCCGGGGACAGGGGTAGGGCAGCCCCAGCATTTT. This translates into CASSPGTGVGQPQHF.